What follows are 8 T cell receptor beta chains derived from one specimen sequenced in a study of cytomegalovirus exposure and HLA in healthy donors. Amplification used 60 Vbeta primers and 13 Jbeta primers. Assay used: immunoSEQ multiplex PCR; TCRdb lists only in-frame clones, some missing. Here the sample spans 85,000 to 100,000 clones, around four fifths being singletons. Sequencing was done on a sample of PBMCs. Receptors were obtained from a man aged 50-59 years in good health and CMV-seropositive.

The chain employs TRBV6-5 and TRBJ1-3; TRBD1 might be the D (6 bases). Germline lookup yields CDR1 MNHEY and CDR2 SVGAGI. This CDR3 is 14 amino acids long. Trimming cost V 6 bases and J 0 bases, with 9 bases left between them. CDR3 nucleotide sequence: TGTGCCAGCAGGAGACAGGCCTCTGGAAACACCATATATTTT. Translating gives CASRRQASGNTIYF.

The CDR3 region is CASSPGSRNTEAFF. CDR3 coding DNA: TGTGCCAGCAGCCCAGGGTCGCGGAACACTGAAGCTTTCTTT. The chain carries TRBV11-3 and TRBJ1-1, with D possibly being TRBD1 (5 bases). V lost 5 bases and J 1 base, leaving 11 bases between the germline ends. In germline, CDR1 is SGHNT, CDR2 YENEEA. CDR3 size: 14 residues.

The chain has TRBV7-9 and TRBJ1-3, with TRBD1 as a possible D gene (6 bases). V was pared by 11 bases and J by 0 bases, with 20 bases between. This CDR3 spans 16 amino acids. Germline V gene data show CDR1 as SEHNR and CDR2 as FQNEAQ (reference sequence). The chain's CDR3 is CAHGVTGESSGNTIYF. The CDR3 region has the DNA TGTGCCCACGGGGTGACAGGAGAGAGCTCTGGAAACACCATATATTTT.

The V call is TRBV19, the J call TRBJ2-5; possible D gene TRBD1, 7 bases. The CDR3 is made up of 14 amino acids. CDR1 and CDR2 (germline): LNHDA, SQIVND (reference sequence). The ends were cut back, 5 bases at V and 4 bases at J, with 14 bases in the middle. CDR3 region: CASSVTRGRETQYF. The DNA of the CDR3 is TGTGCCAGTAGTGTGACTAGGGGGCGAGAGACCCAGTACTTC. The variable domain in full, with the rest retrieved from reference TRBV19 and TRBJ2-5, is DGGITQSPKYLFRKEGQNVTLSCEQNLNHDAMYWYRQDPGQGLRLIYYSQIVNDFQKGDIAEGYSVSREKKESFPLTVTSAQKNPTAFYLCASSVTRGRETQYFGPGTRLLVL.

The chain is built from TRBV5-6 and TRBJ2-7; TRBD1 might be the D (6 bases). The ends were cut back, 2 bases at V and 6 bases at J, with 12 bases in the middle. Germline-derived CDR1 and CDR2 are SGHDT and YYEEEE. The CDR3 consists of 13 residues. The CDR3 sequence is CASSFTGSREQYF. The CDR3 bases are TGTGCCAGCAGCTTTACAGGGTCTCGCGAGCAGTACTTC.

The rearrangement joins TRBV21-1 to TRBJ2-2; the table names TRBD2, a call not compared with the DNA. TRBV21-1 is given as a pseudogene. This CDR3 is built from 16 residues. The CDR3 here is CASSGLAGGDTGELFF. The CDR3 coding sequence is TGTGCCAGCAGCGGACTAGCGGGGGGGGACACCGGGGAGCTGTTTTTT.

Note on this clone: Mismatch with germline at one junction end may stem from a read error. This chain's CDR3 is CASNDSRDGYGYPF. The CDR3 DNA is TGTGCCAGTAACGACTCCAGGGATGGCTATGGCTACCCCTTC. The chain couples TRBV19 to TRBJ1-2; D possibly corresponds to TRBD1 (5 bases). Germline lookup yields CDR1 LNHDA and CDR2 SQIVND (reference sequence). The CDR3 totals 14 residues.

The chain has TRBV19 and TRBJ2-2; D gene uncertain. This CDR3 contains 13 residues. Germline V gene sequence: CDR1 LNHDA, CDR2 SQIVND (reference sequence). The germline V and J ends were trimmed by 7 bases and 4 bases, with 10 bases remaining between them. CDR3 in amino acids: CASTSSFTGELFF. The CDR3 region has the DNA TGTGCCAGTACCTCGTCTTTCACCGGGGAGCTGTTTTTT.